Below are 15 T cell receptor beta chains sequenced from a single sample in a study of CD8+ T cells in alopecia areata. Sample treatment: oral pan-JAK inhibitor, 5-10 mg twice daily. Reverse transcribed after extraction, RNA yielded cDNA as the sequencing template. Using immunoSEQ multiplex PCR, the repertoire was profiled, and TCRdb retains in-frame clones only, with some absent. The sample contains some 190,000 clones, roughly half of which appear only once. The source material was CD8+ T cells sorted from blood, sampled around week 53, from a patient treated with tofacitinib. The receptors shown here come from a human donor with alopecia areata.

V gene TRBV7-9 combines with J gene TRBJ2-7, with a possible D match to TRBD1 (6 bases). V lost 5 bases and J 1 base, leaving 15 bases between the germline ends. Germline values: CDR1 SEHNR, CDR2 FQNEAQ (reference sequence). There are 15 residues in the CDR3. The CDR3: CASSLARGISYEQYF. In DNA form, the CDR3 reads TGTGCCAGCAGCCTCGCTAGGGGGATTTCCTACGAGCAGTACTTC. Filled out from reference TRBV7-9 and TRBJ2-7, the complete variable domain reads DTGVSQNPRHKITKRGQNVTFRCDPISEHNRLYWYRQTLGQGPEFLTYFQNEAQLEKSRLLSDRFSAERPKGSFSTLEIQRTEQGDSAMYLCASSLARGISYEQYFGPGTRLTVT.

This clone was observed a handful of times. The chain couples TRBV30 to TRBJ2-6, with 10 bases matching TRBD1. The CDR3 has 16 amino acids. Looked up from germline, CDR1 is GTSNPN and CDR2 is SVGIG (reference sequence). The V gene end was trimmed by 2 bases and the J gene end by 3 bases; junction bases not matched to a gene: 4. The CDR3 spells CAWSSGTGDGANVLTF. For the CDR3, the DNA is TGTGCCTGGAGTTCCGGGACAGGGGATGGGGCCAACGTCCTGACTTTC.

CDR3 protein: CASTGPSYEQYF. In DNA, the CDR3 is TGTGCCAGCACTGGGCCATCCTACGAGCAGTACTTC. This chain connects TRBV27 to TRBJ2-7; D is uncertain. The CDR3 extends over 12 amino acids. Germline V gives CDR1 MNHEY, CDR2 SMNVEV (reference sequence). V lost 7 bases and J lost 1, with 8 bases in between.

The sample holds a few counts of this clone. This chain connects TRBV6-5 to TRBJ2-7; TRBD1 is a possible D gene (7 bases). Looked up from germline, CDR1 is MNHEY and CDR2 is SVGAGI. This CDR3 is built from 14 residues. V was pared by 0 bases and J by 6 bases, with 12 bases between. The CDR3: CASSYSVQGGEQYF. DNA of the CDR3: TGTGCCAGCAGTTACTCGGTCCAGGGGGGCGAGCAGTACTTC.

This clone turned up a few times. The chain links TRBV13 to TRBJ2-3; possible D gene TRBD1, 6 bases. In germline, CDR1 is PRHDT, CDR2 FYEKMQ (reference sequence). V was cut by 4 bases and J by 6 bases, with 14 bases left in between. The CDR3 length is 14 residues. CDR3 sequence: CASSSRGGADTQYF. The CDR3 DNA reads TGTGCCAGCAGCTCAAGAGGGGGTGCGGATACGCAGTATTTT.

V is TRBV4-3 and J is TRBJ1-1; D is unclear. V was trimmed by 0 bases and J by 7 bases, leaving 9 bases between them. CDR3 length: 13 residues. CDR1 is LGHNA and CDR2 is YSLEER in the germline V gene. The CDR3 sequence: CASSQDPRSEAFF. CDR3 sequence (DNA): TGCGCCAGCAGCCAAGATCCGAGGAGTGAAGCTTTCTTT.

CDR3 sequence reads: CAWSDLGTGDNEQFF. The CDR3 DNA sequence: TGTGCCTGGAGTGACCTCGGGACAGGGGACAATGAGCAGTTCTTC. The chain carries TRBV30 and TRBJ2-1, with TRBD1 matching 10 bases. Losses at the gene ends were 1 base for V and 5 bases for J; bases not matched to a gene: 5. The CDR3 covers 15 residues. Germline lookup yields CDR1 GTSNPN and CDR2 SVGIG (reference sequence).

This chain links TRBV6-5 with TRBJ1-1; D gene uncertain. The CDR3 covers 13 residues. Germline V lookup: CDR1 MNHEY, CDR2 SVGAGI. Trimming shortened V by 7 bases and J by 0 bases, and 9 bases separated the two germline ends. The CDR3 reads CASKPGMNTEAFF. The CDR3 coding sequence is TGTGCCAGCAAACCGGGGATGAACACTGAAGCTTTCTTT.

The CDR3 DNA follows: TGCGCCAGCAGCCAGGACCTATCTGGGGCCAACGTCCTGACTTTC. It specifies CASSQDLSGANVLTF. The chain recombines TRBV4-1 with TRBJ2-6; D remains ambiguous. V lost 3 bases and J 1 base, leaving 7 bases between the germline ends. The CDR3 contains 15 residues. The germline V gene encodes CDR1 MGHRA and CDR2 YSYEKL.

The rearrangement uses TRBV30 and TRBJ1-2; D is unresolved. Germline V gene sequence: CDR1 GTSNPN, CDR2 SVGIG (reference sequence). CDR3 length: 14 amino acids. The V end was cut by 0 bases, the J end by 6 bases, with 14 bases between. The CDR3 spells CAWSVSWRPNGYTF. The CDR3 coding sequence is TGTGCCTGGAGTGTAAGTTGGCGGCCCAATGGCTACACCTTC. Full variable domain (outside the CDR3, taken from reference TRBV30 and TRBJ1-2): SQTIHQWPATLVQPVGSPLSLECTVEGTSNPNLYWYRQAAGRGLQLLFYSVGIGQISSEVPQNLSASRPQDRQFILSSKKLLLSDSGFYLCAWSVSWRPNGYTFGSGTRLTVV.

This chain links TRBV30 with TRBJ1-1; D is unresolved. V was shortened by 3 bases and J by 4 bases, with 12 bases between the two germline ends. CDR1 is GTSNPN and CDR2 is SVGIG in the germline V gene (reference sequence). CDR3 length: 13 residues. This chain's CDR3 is CAWRPRGITEAFF. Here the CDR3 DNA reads TGTGCCTGGAGACCCCGAGGGATCACTGAAGCTTTCTTT.

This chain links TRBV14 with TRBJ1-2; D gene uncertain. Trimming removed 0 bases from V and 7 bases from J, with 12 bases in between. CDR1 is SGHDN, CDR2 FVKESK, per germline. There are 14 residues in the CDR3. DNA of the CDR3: TGTGCCAGCAGCCAAGATCCCCCTGACTTTGGCTACACCTTC. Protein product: CASSQDPPDFGYTF.

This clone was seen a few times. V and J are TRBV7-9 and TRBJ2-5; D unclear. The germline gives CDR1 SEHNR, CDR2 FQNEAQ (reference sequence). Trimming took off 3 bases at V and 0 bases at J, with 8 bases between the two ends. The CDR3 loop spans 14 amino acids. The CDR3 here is CASSFLGYQETQYF. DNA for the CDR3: TGTGCCAGCAGCTTCCTGGGGTACCAAGAGACCCAGTACTTC. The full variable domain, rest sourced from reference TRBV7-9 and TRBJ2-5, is DTGVSQNPRHKITKRGQNVTFRCDPISEHNRLYWYRQTLGQGPEFLTYFQNEAQLEKSRLLSDRFSAERPKGSFSTLEIQRTEQGDSAMYLCASSFLGYQETQYFGPGTRLLVL.

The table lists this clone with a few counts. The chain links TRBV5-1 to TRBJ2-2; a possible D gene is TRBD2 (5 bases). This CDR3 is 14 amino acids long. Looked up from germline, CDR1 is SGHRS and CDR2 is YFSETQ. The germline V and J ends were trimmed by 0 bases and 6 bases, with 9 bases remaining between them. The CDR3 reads CASSLAEGPGELFF. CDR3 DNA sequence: TGCGCCAGCAGCTTGGCCGAGGGCCCCGGGGAGCTGTTTTTT.

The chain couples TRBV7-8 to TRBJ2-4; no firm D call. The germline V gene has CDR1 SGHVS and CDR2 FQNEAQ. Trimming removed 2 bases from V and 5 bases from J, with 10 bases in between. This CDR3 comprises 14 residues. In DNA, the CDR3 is TGTGCCAGCAGCTTACATGGGGTTGAAAACATTCAGTACTTC. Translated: CASSLHGVENIQYF. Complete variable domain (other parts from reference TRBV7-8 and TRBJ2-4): GAGVSQSPRYKVAKRGQDVALRCDPISGHVSLFWYQQALGQGPEFLTYFQNEAQLDKSGLPSDRFFAERPEGSVSTLKIQRTQQEDSAVYLCASSLHGVENIQYFGAGTRLSVL.